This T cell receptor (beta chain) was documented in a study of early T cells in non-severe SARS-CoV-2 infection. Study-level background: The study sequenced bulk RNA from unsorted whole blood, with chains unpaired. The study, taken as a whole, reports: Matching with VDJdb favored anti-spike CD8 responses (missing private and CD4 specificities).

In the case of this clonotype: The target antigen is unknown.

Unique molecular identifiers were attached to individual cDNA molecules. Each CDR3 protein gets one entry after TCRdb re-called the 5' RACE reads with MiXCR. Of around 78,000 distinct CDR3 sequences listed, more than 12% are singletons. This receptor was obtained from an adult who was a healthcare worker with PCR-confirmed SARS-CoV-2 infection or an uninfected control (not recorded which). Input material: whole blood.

The DNA of the CDR3 is TGTGCCTGGAGTGTACTGAGAGGGGGGGATACGCAGTATTTT. Encoded protein: CAWSVLRGGDTQYF. The chain has TRBV30 and TRBJ2-3; D may correspond to TRBD1 or TRBD2 (6 bases each). This CDR3 comprises 14 residues. The V end lost 0 bases, the J end lost 6 bases, and 13 bases lay between the germline ends. Germline V gene lookup returns CDR1 GTSNPN and CDR2 SVGIG (reference sequence).